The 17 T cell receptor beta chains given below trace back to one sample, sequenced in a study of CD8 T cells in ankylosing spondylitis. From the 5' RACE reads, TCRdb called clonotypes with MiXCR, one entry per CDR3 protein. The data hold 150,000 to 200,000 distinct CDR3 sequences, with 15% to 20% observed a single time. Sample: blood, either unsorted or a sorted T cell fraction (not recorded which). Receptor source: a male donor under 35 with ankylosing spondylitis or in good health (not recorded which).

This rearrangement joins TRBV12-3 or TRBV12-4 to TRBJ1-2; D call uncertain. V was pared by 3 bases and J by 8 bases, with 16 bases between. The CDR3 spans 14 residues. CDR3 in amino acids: CASSFASLSSGYTF. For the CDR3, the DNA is TGTGCCAGCAGTTTTGCCAGTCTCAGTTCGGGCTACACCTTC.

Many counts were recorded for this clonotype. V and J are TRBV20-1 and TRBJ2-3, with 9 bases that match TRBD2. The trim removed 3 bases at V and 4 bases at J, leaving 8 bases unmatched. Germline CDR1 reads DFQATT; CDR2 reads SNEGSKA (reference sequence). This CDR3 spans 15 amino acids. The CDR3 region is CSASSGSGRPDTQYF. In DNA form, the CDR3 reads TGCAGTGCTAGTTCGGGTAGCGGGAGACCAGATACGCAGTATTTT.

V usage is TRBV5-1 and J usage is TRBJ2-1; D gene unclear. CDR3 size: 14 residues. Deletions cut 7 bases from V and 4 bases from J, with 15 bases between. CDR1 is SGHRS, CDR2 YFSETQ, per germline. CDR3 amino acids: CASLGFGAYNEQFF. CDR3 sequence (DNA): TGCGCCAGCCTCGGGTTTGGCGCTTACAATGAGCAGTTCTTC.

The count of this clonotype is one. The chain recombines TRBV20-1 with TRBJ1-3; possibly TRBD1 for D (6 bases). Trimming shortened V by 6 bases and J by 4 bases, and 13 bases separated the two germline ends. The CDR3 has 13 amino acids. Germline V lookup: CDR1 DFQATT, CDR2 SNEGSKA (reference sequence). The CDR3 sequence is CSATDSSGNTIYF. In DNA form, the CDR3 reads TGCAGTGCAACGGACAGTTCGGGAAACACCATATATTTT.

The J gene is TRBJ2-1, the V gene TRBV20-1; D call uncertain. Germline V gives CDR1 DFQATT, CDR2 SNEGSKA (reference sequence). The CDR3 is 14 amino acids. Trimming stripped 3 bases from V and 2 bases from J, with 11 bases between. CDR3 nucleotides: TGCAGTGCTAGTTGGGCTGGGGCCTACAATGAGCAGTTCTTC. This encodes CSASWAGAYNEQFF.

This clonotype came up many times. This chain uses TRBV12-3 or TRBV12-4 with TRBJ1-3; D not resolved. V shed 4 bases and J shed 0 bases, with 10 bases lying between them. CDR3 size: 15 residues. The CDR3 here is CASSYDLSSGNTIYF. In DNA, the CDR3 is TGTGCCAGCAGTTACGACTTGAGCTCTGGAAACACCATATATTTT.

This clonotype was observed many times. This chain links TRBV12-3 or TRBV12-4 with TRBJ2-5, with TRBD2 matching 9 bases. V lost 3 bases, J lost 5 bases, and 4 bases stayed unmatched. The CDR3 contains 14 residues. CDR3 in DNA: TGTGCCAGCAGTTTGGCGGGAGGGGATGAGACCCAGTACTTC. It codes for CASSLAGGDETQYF.

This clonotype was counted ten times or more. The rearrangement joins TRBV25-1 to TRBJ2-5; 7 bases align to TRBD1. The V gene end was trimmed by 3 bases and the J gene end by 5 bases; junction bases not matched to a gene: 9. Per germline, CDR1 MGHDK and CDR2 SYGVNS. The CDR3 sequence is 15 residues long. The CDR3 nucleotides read TGTGCCAGCAGTGATTACAGGGGTATGAGGGAGACCCAGTACTTC. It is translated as CASSDYRGMRETQYF.

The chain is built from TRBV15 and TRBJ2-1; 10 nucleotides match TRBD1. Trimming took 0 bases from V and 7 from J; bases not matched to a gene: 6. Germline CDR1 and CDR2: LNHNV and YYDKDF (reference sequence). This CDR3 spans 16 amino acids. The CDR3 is CATSRDGPGQGNEQFF. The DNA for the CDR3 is TGTGCCACCAGCAGAGATGGGCCGGGACAGGGGAATGAGCAGTTCTTC.

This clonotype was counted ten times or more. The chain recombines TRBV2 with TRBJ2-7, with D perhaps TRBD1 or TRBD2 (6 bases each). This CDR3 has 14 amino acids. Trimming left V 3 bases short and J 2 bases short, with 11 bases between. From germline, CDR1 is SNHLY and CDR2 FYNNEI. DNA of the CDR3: TGTGCCAGCAGTGATCGAGGGGGGCCCTACGAGCAGTACGTC. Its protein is CASSDRGGPYEQYV.

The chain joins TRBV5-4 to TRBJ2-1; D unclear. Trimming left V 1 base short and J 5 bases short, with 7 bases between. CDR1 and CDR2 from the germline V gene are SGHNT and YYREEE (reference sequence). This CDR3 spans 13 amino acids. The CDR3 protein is CASSLQENNEQFF. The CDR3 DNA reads TGTGCCAGCAGCTTGCAGGAGAACAATGAGCAGTTCTTC. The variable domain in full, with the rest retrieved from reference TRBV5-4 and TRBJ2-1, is ETGVTQSPTHLIKTRGQQVTLRCSSQSGHNTVSWYQQALGQGPQFIFQYYREEENGRGNFPPRFSGLQFPNYSSELNVNALELDDSALYLCASSLQENNEQFFGPGTRLTVL.

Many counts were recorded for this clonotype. CDR3 sequence: CASSGSGRETPYEQYF. The CDR3 coding sequence is TGTGCCAGCAGCGGGAGTGGGCGGGAGACACCCTACGAGCAGTACTTC. The chain uses TRBV9 and TRBJ2-7; 7 bases are shared with TRBD2. CDR3 length: 16 residues. The J segment lost 2 bases and the V segment lost 3 bases, leaving 11 bases of the junction unmatched. Germline CDR1 reads SGDLS; CDR2 reads YYNGEE.

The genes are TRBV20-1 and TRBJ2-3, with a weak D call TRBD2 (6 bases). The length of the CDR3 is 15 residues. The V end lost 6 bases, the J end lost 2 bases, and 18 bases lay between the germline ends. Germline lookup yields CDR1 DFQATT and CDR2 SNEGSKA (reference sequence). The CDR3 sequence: CSANPLAGFTDTQYF. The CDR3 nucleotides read TGCAGTGCAAACCCCTTGGCGGGGTTCACAGATACGCAGTATTTT.

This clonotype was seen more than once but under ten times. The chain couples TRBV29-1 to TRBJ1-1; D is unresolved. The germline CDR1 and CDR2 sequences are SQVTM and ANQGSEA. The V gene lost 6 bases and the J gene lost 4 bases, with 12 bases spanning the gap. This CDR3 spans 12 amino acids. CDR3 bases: TGCAGCGTCCACCCCGGGAGCACTGAAGCTTTCTTT. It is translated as CSVHPGSTEAFF.

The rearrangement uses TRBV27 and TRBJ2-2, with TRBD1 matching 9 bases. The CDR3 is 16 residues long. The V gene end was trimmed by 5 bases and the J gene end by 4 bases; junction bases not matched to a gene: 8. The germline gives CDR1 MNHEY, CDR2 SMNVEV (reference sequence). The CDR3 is CASSERKTGGTGELFF. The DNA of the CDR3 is TGTGCCAGCAGTGAACGTAAGACAGGGGGCACCGGGGAGCTGTTTTTT.

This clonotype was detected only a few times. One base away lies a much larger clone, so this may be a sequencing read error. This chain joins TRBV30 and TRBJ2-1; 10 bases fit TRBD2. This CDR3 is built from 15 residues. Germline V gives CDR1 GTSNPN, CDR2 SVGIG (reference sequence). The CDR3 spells CACSVSRLAGGEQFF. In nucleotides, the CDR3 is TGTGCCTGCAGTGTCTCACGACTAGCGGGTGGTGAGCAGTTCTTC.

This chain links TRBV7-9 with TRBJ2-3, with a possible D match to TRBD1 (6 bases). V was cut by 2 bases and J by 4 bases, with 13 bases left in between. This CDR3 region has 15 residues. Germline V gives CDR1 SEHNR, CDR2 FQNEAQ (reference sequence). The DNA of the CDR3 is TGTGCCAGCAGCTTATTTGGGGGCCAACCAGATACGCAGTATTTT. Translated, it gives CASSLFGGQPDTQYF.